Listed here are 29 T cell receptor beta chains from one sample, sequenced in a study of T cell responses to AZD1222 COVID-19 vaccine. Only in-frame clones appear in the TCRdb table, and some are missing; sequencing was by immunoSEQ multiplex PCR. In the table there are 90,000 to 150,000 clones, roughly 90% of which are singletons. The specimen was peripheral blood, collected on day 0 of AZD1222 vaccination. The receptors were sampled from an adult in good health.

This sequence joins TRBV28 and TRBJ2-6, with unresolved D. There are 15 residues in the CDR3. The V gene's germline CDR1 is MDHEN and CDR2 SYDVKM. Trimming left V 5 bases short and J 0 bases short, with 8 bases between. The CDR3 coding sequence is TGTGCCAGCAGTCTACTCCACTCTGGGGCCAACGTCCTGACTTTC. Encoded protein: CASSLLHSGANVLTF.

The chain has TRBV28 and TRBJ1-1; D is ambiguous. This CDR3 has 12 residues. CDR1 and CDR2 (germline): MDHEN, SYDVKM. Trimming left V 3 bases short and J 1 base short, with 3 bases between. The CDR3 region has the DNA TGTGCCAGCAGTTTGGGGAACACTGAAGCTTTCTTT. Its protein is CASSLGNTEAFF.

V is TRBV5-1 and J is TRBJ2-7, with D tentatively TRBD1 (6 bases). Germline CDR1 reads SGHRS; CDR2 reads YFSETQ. V lost 7 bases to trimming and J lost 3 bases, with 20 bases between them. The length of the CDR3 is 15 residues. CDR3 region: CASRSPGRGYYEQYF. In DNA, the CDR3 is TGCGCCAGCCGATCCCCGGGCAGGGGTTACTACGAGCAGTACTTC.

CDR3 in amino acids: CAISNREDTEAFF. CDR3 nucleotides: TGTGCCATCAGCAACAGGGAGGACACTGAAGCTTTCTTT. The rearrangement links TRBV10-3 to TRBJ1-1; a weak D match, TRBD1 (6 bases). V shed 6 bases and J shed 3 bases, with 11 bases lying between them. This CDR3 contains 13 residues. Germline-derived CDR1 and CDR2 are ENHRY and SYGVKD.

The genes are TRBV30 and TRBJ1-2; 9 positions agree with TRBD1. CDR1 is GTSNPN, CDR2 SVGIG, per germline (reference sequence). The V segment lost 7 bases and the J segment 8 bases; nucleotides outside the gene matches: 2. CDR3 length: 10 amino acids. Here the CDR3 reads CASDRGGYTF. The CDR3 DNA follows: TGTGCCTCGGACAGGGGAGGCTACACCTTC.

This sequence joins TRBV3-1 (or the pseudogene TRBV3-2) and TRBJ1-4; maybe TRBD1 (6 bases). The germline CDR1 and CDR2 sequences are LGHDT and YNNKEL (reference sequence). V lost 5 bases and J 0 bases, leaving 10 bases between the germline ends. CDR3 length equals 15 residues. The CDR3 here is CASSIPGATNEKLFF. In DNA, the CDR3 is TGTGCCAGCAGCATTCCAGGGGCAACTAATGAAAAACTGTTTTTT.

This chain joins TRBV29-1 and TRBJ2-1, with 14 bases identical to TRBD2. The junction had 4 bases not matched to a gene; V was cut back by 6 bases and J by 6 bases. Germline CDR1 is SQVTM and CDR2 is ANQGSEA. This CDR3 contains 14 residues. CDR3 in amino acids: CSVGTSGGGNEQFF. The DNA for the CDR3 is TGCAGCGTCGGGACTAGCGGGGGAGGCAATGAGCAGTTCTTC.

The rearrangement uses TRBV24-1 and TRBJ2-3, with 7 bases aligning to TRBD1. Trimming removed 7 bases from V and 10 bases from J; junction bases left unmatched: 10. Germline V gene lookup returns CDR1 KGHDR and CDR2 SFDVKD. This CDR3 region has 13 residues. The CDR3 DNA sequence: TGTGCCACCAGGGGGACAGCAGCTCCTTCGCAGTATTTT. Encoded protein: CATRGTAAPSQYF.

The rearrangement links TRBV7-9 to TRBJ2-3; TRBD2 matches at 8 bases. The CDR3 covers 16 residues. Germline CDR1 reads SEHNR; CDR2 reads FQNEAQ (reference sequence). V was pared by 4 bases and J by 3 bases, with 9 bases of the junction left unmatched. In DNA, the CDR3 is TGTGCCAGCAGCTATCCTAGCGGCGGGGGGACAGATACGCAGTATTTT. Translated: CASSYPSGGGTDTQYF.

V gene TRBV19 combines with J gene TRBJ1-1; perhaps TRBD1 as D (6 bases). The CDR3 is 16 residues long. V lost 6 bases to trimming and J lost 1 base, with 18 bases between them. From germline, CDR1 is LNHDA and CDR2 SQIVND (reference sequence). Here the CDR3 reads CASRVVGGVGNTEAFF. In DNA form, the CDR3 reads TGTGCCAGTAGAGTCGTAGGGGGGGTAGGGAACACTGAAGCTTTCTTT.

The genes are TRBV18 and TRBJ1-1; 8 bases align to TRBD1. The germline V gene encodes CDR1 KGHSH and CDR2 LQKENI. The CDR3 extends over 17 amino acids. After removal of 3 bases from V and 4 bases from J, the junction contained 13 bases not matched to a gene. In DNA, the CDR3 is TGTGCCAGCTCACCTCTCACTCAAAGGACAGGGAGCACTGAAGCTTTCTTT. Its translation is CASSPLTQRTGSTEAFF.

This chain joins TRBV7-9 and TRBJ1-5, with D uncertain. CDR3 length equals 13 residues. V gave up 5 bases and J gave up 3 bases, with 8 bases separating them. Germline V gene lookup returns CDR1 SEHNR and CDR2 FQNEAQ (reference sequence). This CDR3 reads CASSREPNQPQHF. The CDR3 DNA reads as TGTGCCAGCAGCAGGGAGCCCAATCAGCCCCAGCATTTT.

V and J are TRBV2 and TRBJ2-7; D gene uncertain. Germline V CDR1 and CDR2: SNHLY, FYNNEI. This CDR3 spans 16 amino acids. V was pared by 3 bases and J by 3 bases, with 18 bases between. In DNA, the CDR3 is TGTGCCAGCAGTGAGGGGTCGGCGAGGAACGGCTACGAGCAGTACTTC. Amino acids: CASSEGSARNGYEQYF.

This chain links TRBV18 with TRBJ2-2; D unclear. The V gene's germline CDR1 is KGHSH and CDR2 LQKENI. V was pared by 1 base and J by 5 bases, with 8 bases between. This CDR3 has 14 amino acids. CDR3 protein: CASSPRRGTGELFF. CDR3 sequence (DNA): TGTGCCAGCTCACCACGACGAGGAACCGGGGAGCTGTTTTTT.

The chain joins TRBV30 to TRBJ2-7, with D unclear. This CDR3 has 11 amino acids. The V and J ends lost 8 bases and 0 bases respectively, with 8 bases between them. Germline CDR1 reads GTSNPN; CDR2 reads SVGIG (reference sequence). The CDR3 spells CAGLDSYEQYF. The CDR3 DNA reads TGTGCCGGTTTGGACTCCTACGAGCAGTACTTC. The full variable domain, its missing parts supplied by reference TRBV30 and TRBJ2-7, is SQTIHQWPATLVQPVGSPLSLECTVEGTSNPNLYWYRQAAGRGLQLLFYSVGIGQISSEVPQNLSASRPQDRQFILSSKKLLLSDSGFYLCAGLDSYEQYFGPGTRLTVT.

This rearrangement joins TRBV7-6 to TRBJ2-1, with 8 bases lining up with TRBD2. This CDR3 has 17 residues. V gave up 6 bases and J gave up 7 bases; unmatched junction bases: 17. Germline CDR1 is SGHVS and CDR2 is FNYEAQ. The DNA of the CDR3 is TGTGCCAGCAGTTTCGTTCGCGGGACTAGACCCCGAAATGAGCAGTTCTTC. Protein: CASSFVRGTRPRNEQFF.

CDR3 nucleotides: TGTGCCAGCAGCCTCCGGGACAGTGATACCTACGAGCAGTACTTC. Residues: CASSLRDSDTYEQYF. V is TRBV7-9 and J is TRBJ2-7, with TRBD1 identical over 7 bases. The germline CDR1 and CDR2 sequences are SEHNR and FQNEAQ (reference sequence). The CDR3 is made up of 15 amino acids. V dropped 5 bases and J dropped 2; count of bases not matched to a gene: 9.

This clone was detected ten times or more. The chain has TRBV6-5 and TRBJ1-3, with D uncertain. The V gene lost 3 bases and the J gene lost 0 bases, with 9 bases spanning the gap. CDR1 and CDR2 from the germline V gene are MNHEY and SVGAGI. The CDR3 consists of 15 residues. CDR3 in DNA: TGTGCCAGCAGTTATGCTGGCGCCTCTGGAAACACCATATATTTT. Translating gives CASSYAGASGNTIYF.

The chain couples TRBV4-1 to TRBJ1-4; possibly TRBD1 for D (5 bases). The length of the CDR3 is 16 residues. Per germline, CDR1 MGHRA and CDR2 YSYEKL. Between the trimmed V and J ends, which lost 0 bases and 4 bases, there was a span of 12 bases. CDR3 sequence (DNA): TGCGCCAGCAGCCAAGATTTTTCGGGGGTTAATGAAAAACTGTTTTTT. Protein product: CASSQDFSGVNEKLFF.

J is TRBJ2-2 and V is TRBV7-9, with 7 bases matching TRBD2. The V gene's germline CDR1 is SEHNR and CDR2 FQNEAQ (reference sequence). Trimming removed 6 bases from V and 0 bases from J; junction bases left unmatched: 1. The CDR3 extends over 14 amino acids. The DNA for the CDR3 is TGTGCCAGCAGGGGGACTACGAACACCGGGGAGCTGTTTTTT. Translated, it gives CASRGTTNTGELFF. Filled out from reference TRBV7-9 and TRBJ2-2, the complete variable domain reads DTGVSQNPRHKITKRGQNVTFRCDPISEHNRLYWYRQTLGQGPEFLTYFQNEAQLEKSRLLSDRFSAERPKGSFSTLEIQRTEQGDSAMYLCASRGTTNTGELFFGEGSRLTVL.

V usage is TRBV3-1 (or the pseudogene TRBV3-2) and J usage is TRBJ1-1, with D hard to call. V was pared by 1 base and J by 9 bases, with 9 bases between. In germline, CDR1 is LGHDT, CDR2 YNNKEL (reference sequence). CDR3 size: 12 residues. The CDR3 sequence: CASSQVLSQAFF. Here the CDR3 DNA reads TGTGCCAGCAGCCAAGTCCTCTCCCAAGCTTTCTTT.

The chain combines TRBV28 with TRBJ1-5; 7 positions match TRBD1. V lost 4 bases, J lost 2 bases, and 5 bases stayed unmatched. Germline CDR1 reads MDHEN; CDR2 reads SYDVKM. The CDR3 runs 15 residues. This CDR3 reads CASSSTGTGNQPQHF. The CDR3 DNA follows: TGTGCCAGCAGTTCAACCGGGACAGGCAATCAGCCCCAGCATTTT.

The rearrangement joins TRBV28 to TRBJ2-3; unclear D gene. V was clipped by 6 bases and J by 2 bases, with 18 bases between them. Germline CDR1 reads MDHEN; CDR2 reads SYDVKM. CDR3 length: 16 amino acids. For the CDR3, the DNA is TGTGCCAGCAGGCAAGGACCGTTAAAGTACACAGATACGCAGTATTTT. This codes for CASRQGPLKYTDTQYF.

Concerning this clone: A much larger clone lies a single base off, so this may be a read error. The gene calls are TRBV12-3 or TRBV12-4 and TRBJ1-1, with D tentatively TRBD1 (5 bases). Trimming took off 3 bases at V and 1 base at J, with 6 bases between the two ends. The CDR3 consists of 13 residues. The CDR3 bases are TGTGCCAGCAGTTTTGGACAGAACACTGAAGCTTTCTTT. It codes for CASSFGQNTEAFF.

The chain has TRBV28 and TRBJ2-3; 11 bases fit TRBD2. This CDR3 has 16 amino acids. V shed 6 bases and J 6 bases; nucleotides not matched to a gene: 11. Germline lookup yields CDR1 MDHEN and CDR2 SYDVKM. The CDR3 region has the DNA TGTGCCAGCAGCTTGACACTAGCGGGAGTCGTGGATACGCAGTATTTT. Translating gives CASSLTLAGVVDTQYF.

A single count supports this clone. The gene calls are TRBV7-8 and TRBJ1-5, with D uncertain. V was trimmed by 10 bases and J by 5 bases, leaving 15 bases between them. Germline-derived CDR1 and CDR2 are SGHVS and FQNEAQ. The CDR3 runs to 13 residues. CDR3 residues: CATTSYVDQPQHF. In nucleotides, the CDR3 is TGTGCCACCACATCTTACGTAGATCAGCCCCAGCATTTT.

The chain has TRBV30 and TRBJ2-7; 10 bases line up with TRBD2. Trimming at V came to 3 bases and at J to 3 bases, leaving 14 bases not matched to a gene. The CDR3 extends over 17 amino acids. CDR1 is GTSNPN, CDR2 SVGIG, per germline (reference sequence). The CDR3, as DNA: TGTGCCTGGAGGGGACTAGCGAAGCGAATGGCGGGCTACGAGCAGTACTTC. It encodes CAWRGLAKRMAGYEQYF.

The V and J genes are TRBV27 and TRBJ2-5; TRBD2 is a possible D gene (5 bases). The CDR3 consists of 16 residues. Trimming pared 4 bases from V and 5 bases from J, leaving 20 bases between. Germline assignment: CDR1 MNHEY and CDR2 SMNVEV (reference sequence). CDR3: CASSSPHRRGSETQYF. The DNA for the CDR3 is TGTGCCAGCAGTTCTCCTCATCGTCGGGGTAGTGAGACCCAGTACTTC.

This chain links TRBV7-9 with TRBJ2-3; D is perhaps TRBD1 or TRBD2 (5 bases each). This CDR3 contains 15 residues. In germline, CDR1 is SEHNR, CDR2 FQNEAQ (reference sequence). V lost 5 bases, J lost 3 bases, and 15 bases lay in between. The CDR3 reads CASSHTQGRTDTQYF. As DNA, the CDR3 is TGTGCCAGCAGCCACACTCAGGGACGGACAGATACGCAGTATTTT.